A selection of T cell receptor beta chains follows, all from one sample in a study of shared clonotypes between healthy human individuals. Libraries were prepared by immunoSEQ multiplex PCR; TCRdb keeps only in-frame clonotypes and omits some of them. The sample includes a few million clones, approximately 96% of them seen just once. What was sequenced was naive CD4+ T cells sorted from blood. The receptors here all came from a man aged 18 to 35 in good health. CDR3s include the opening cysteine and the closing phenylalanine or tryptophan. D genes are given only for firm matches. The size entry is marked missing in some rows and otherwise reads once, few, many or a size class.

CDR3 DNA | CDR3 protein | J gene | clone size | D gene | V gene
TGTGCCTGGACAGGTGAGAGTAATTCACCCCTCCACTTT | CAWTGESNSPLHF | TRBJ1-6 | NA | NA | TRBV30
TGCGCCAGCAGCCCCGACAGTACCTATGGCTACACCTTC | CASSPDSTYGYTF | TRBJ1-2 | NA | NA | TRBV5-1
TGTGCCAGCAGCTTAGCACAGGGTTCGAGCTACACCTTC | CASSLAQGSSYTF | TRBJ1-2 | NA | NA | TRBV7-2
TGTGCCAGCTCACCACCGCGCCTAGCGGGAGGTGGGGCCTACGAGCAGTACTTC | CASSPPRLAGGGAYEQYF | TRBJ2-7 | NA | TRBD2 | TRBV18
TGTGCCAGCACCCGAGGGGGGGTAGATACGCAGTATTTT | CASTRGGVDTQYF | TRBJ2-3 | once | NA | TRBV11-2
TGTGCCAGCAGTTACAGGGCGGGACCAGACAATGAGCAGTTCTTC | CASSYRAGPDNEQFF | TRBJ2-1 | NA | NA | TRBV6-5
TGTGCCTGGAGTTGGGATAGCAATCAGCCCCAGCATTTT | CAWSWDSNQPQHF | TRBJ1-5 | NA | NA | TRBV30
TGTGCCAGCAGTCCCCTAGGACAGGGGAACGAGCAGTACTTC | CASSPLGQGNEQYF | TRBJ2-7 | NA | TRBD1 | TRBV27
TGTGCCAGCAGCTTAGTACATGGGGAATATACGCAGTATTTT | CASSLVHGEYTQYF | TRBJ2-3 | NA | NA | TRBV11-3
TGTGCCAGCAGTTTCCGACACGGAGATTACACCTTC | CASSFRHGDYTF | TRBJ1-2 | NA | NA | TRBV6-5
TGTGCCAGCAGCGCTACTAGCGGGGGGGCCTACGAGCAGTACTTC | CASSATSGGAYEQYF | TRBJ2-7 | NA | TRBD2 | TRBV16
TGTGCCAGCAGTTCCCGCGGGGGGAACACTGAAGCTTTCTTT | CASSSRGGNTEAFF | TRBJ1-1 | NA | NA | TRBV27
TGCGCCAGCAGTTACCCCCTTAGGAGAGACAATGAGCAGTTCTTC | CASSYPLRRDNEQFF | TRBJ2-1 | once | NA | TRBV4-1
TGTGCCAGCAGCCCTGGGACAGTGGGAGCCGGGGAGCTGTTTTTT | CASSPGTVGAGELFF | TRBJ2-2 | NA | TRBD1 | TRBV2
TGTGCCAGCAGTCCATTAATCAAGCCCCAGCATTTT | CASSPLIKPQHF | TRBJ1-5 | NA | NA | TRBV28
TGTGCCTCTCATAATCTCGAAGGCACAGATACGCAGTATTTT | CASHNLEGTDTQYF | TRBJ2-3 | NA | NA | TRBV5-4
TGTGCCAGCAGCTTGGAGGGCAGAAAACTGTTTTTT | CASSLEGRKLFF | TRBJ1-4 | NA | NA | TRBV5-4
TGTGCCAGCAGACGGGATGTGGCAGATACGCAGTATTTT | CASRRDVADTQYF | TRBJ2-3 | once | NA | TRBV2
TGTGCCAGCACCTCACTAGCGGGAGGCTACGAGCAGTACTTC | CASTSLAGGYEQYF | TRBJ2-7 | once | TRBD2 | TRBV6-1
TGCGCCAGCAGCCAAGATTATCGGGGGGTCAACACTGAAGCTTTCTTT | CASSQDYRGVNTEAFF | TRBJ1-1 | NA | NA | TRBV4-3
TGTGCCAGCAGTCCCGGACGGAGAACTGAAGCTTTCTTT | CASSPGRRTEAFF | TRBJ1-1 | NA | NA | TRBV6-6
TGTGCCAGCAGCTTAGTTAAGGGAGGACACCGGGCCCACGAGCAGTACTTC | CASSLVKGGHRAHEQYF | TRBJ2-7 | once | NA | TRBV5-6
TGTGCCAGCAGCTCTAGGACAGACTACGAGCAGTACTTC | CASSSRTDYEQYF | TRBJ2-7 | NA | NA | TRBV5-4
TGTGCCAGCAGTGCCGTGCCTCGTTACAATGAGCAGTTCTTC | CASSAVPRYNEQFF | TRBJ2-1 | NA | NA | TRBV28
TGTGCTAGCAGCTTAGAATGGGGAACAACCACCGGGGAGCTGTTTTTT | CASSLEWGTTTGELFF | TRBJ2-2 | NA | NA | TRBV7-7
TGTGCCAGCAGCTTAGAACCTGGGAGAGCTAGCATCCTCAATGAGCAGTTCTTC | CASSLEPGRASILNEQFF | TRBJ2-1 | NA | NA | TRBV7-9
TGTGCCAGCAGCGCGGGGACAGGGGTCGATCAGCCCCAGCATTTT | CASSAGTGVDQPQHF | TRBJ1-5 | NA | TRBD1 | TRBV5-4
TGCGCCAGCAGCCAAGATCGGGATACGCAGTATTTT | CASSQDRDTQYF | TRBJ2-3 | few | NA | TRBV4-1
TGTGCCAGCAGTGACGAGGAGGGCAATCAGCCCCAGCATTTT | CASSDEEGNQPQHF | TRBJ1-5 | NA | NA | TRBV2
TGTGCCAGCAGTGACTATAATCCAGGGGGGGTCTACGAGCAGTACTTC | CASSDYNPGGVYEQYF | TRBJ2-7 | NA | NA | TRBV6-1
TGTGCCTGGGGCGGACTAGCGGGGAAGGGCGATGAGCAGTTCTTC | CAWGGLAGKGDEQFF | TRBJ2-1 | NA | TRBD2 | TRBV30
TGTGCCTGGAGTGCCGGGACTGCGCGCTACGAGCAGTACTTC | CAWSAGTARYEQYF | TRBJ2-7 | NA | NA | TRBV30
TGTGCCAGCAGCAACACAGTAGTCTATGGCTACACCTTC | CASSNTVVYGYTF | TRBJ1-2 | NA | NA | TRBV9
TGTGCCAGCAGCGTAGAAGGTACTGGAAACACCATATATTTT | CASSVEGTGNTIYF | TRBJ1-3 | NA | NA | TRBV9
TGTGCCTGGAGTGTACGGTCGGGCTTGAGTCGAGAGACCCAGTACTTC | CAWSVRSGLSRETQYF | TRBJ2-5 | NA | NA | TRBV30
TGTGCCAGCAGTGGGGGCAGAGCTAATGAAAAACTGTTTTTT | CASSGGRANEKLFF | TRBJ1-4 | NA | NA | TRBV6-1
TGCGCCAGCAGCCTGGAGTCGGGGTCAGTGACCCAGTACTTC | CASSLESGSVTQYF | TRBJ2-5 | NA | NA | TRBV5-1
TGCAGTGCTCAGGGAAATGAGCAGTTCTTC | CSAQGNEQFF | TRBJ2-1 | NA | NA | TRBV20-1
TGTGCCAGCAGCTTAGCGAAAGGAGGGCTAGCGGGATTCGAGCAGTACTTC | CASSLAKGGLAGFEQYF | TRBJ2-7 | NA | TRBD2 | TRBV7-2
TGCGCCAGCAGTGAGGGAACGGGGGGCGAGCAGTACTTC | CASSEGTGGEQYF | TRBJ2-7 | once | TRBD2 | TRBV10-1
TGTGCCAGCAGCTTGGAGTCGTTGGAGACCCAGTACTTC | CASSLESLETQYF | TRBJ2-5 | NA | NA | TRBV11-2
TGTGCCAGCAGTTACCCGAACGGACAGGACACCGGGGAGCTGTTTTTT | CASSYPNGQDTGELFF | TRBJ2-2 | NA | TRBD1 | TRBV6-6
TGTGCCAGCAGCGTAGCTGAGTTCGGTGGCTACACCTTC | CASSVAEFGGYTF | TRBJ1-2 | NA | NA | TRBV9
TGCAGCGTAGGACAGGACGGCTACACCTTC | CSVGQDGYTF | TRBJ1-2 | NA | TRBD1 | TRBV29-1
TGTGCCAGCAGCCCCCAAGGCGGGCAGTTCTTC | CASSPQGGQFF | TRBJ2-1 | NA | NA | TRBV7-9
TGTGCCAGCAGTTCCTCCGGTTACTACAATGAGCAGTTCTTC | CASSSSGYYNEQFF | TRBJ2-1 | NA | NA | TRBV6-5
TGTGCCACCGCGGGGGATACTAGCACAGATACGCAGTATTTT | CATAGDTSTDTQYF | TRBJ2-3 | once | TRBD2 | TRBV19
TGCGCCAGCAGCTTGCAAGGTCCCAAGGGTTCACCCCTCCACTTT | CASSLQGPKGSPLHF | TRBJ1-6 | NA | NA | TRBV5-1
TGTGCCAGCGGACTACAGGGGGTTGCTAATGAAAAACTGTTTTTT | CASGLQGVANEKLFF | TRBJ1-4 | NA | TRBD1 | TRBV6-1
TGCGCCAGCAGCCTTAGCGGCTACAATGAGCAGTTCTTC | CASSLSGYNEQFF | TRBJ2-1 | NA | NA | TRBV4-3
TGTGCCAGCAGTTCCGCCCCGGGCGGCACTGAAGCTTTCTTT | CASSSAPGGTEAFF | TRBJ1-1 | once | NA | TRBV6-5
TGTGCCAGCAGCTTCCGACGACCCCCTTGGGAGACCCAGTACTTC | CASSFRRPPWETQYF | TRBJ2-5 | NA | NA | TRBV7-2
TGCAGCGTTGACAGGGGTGAGAACACTGAAGCTTTCTTT | CSVDRGENTEAFF | TRBJ1-1 | few | NA | TRBV29-1
TGTGCCAGCAGCTTAAGCCCCGGAGGGGTCGATACGCAGTATTTT | CASSLSPGGVDTQYF | TRBJ2-3 | NA | NA | TRBV7-3
TGTGCCAGCAGCCAAGTCGGACGGACTGAAGCTTTCTTT | CASSQVGRTEAFF | TRBJ1-1 | NA | NA | TRBV14